This paragraph reports one T cell receptor beta chain. The CDR3 extends over 15 amino acids. The trim removed 4 bases at V and 8 bases at J, leaving 9 bases unmatched. CDR1 is SGHVS, CDR2 FNYEAQ, per germline. Assay: immunoSEQ multiplex PCR; the TCRdb copy retains only in-frame clones and omits some. The data contain roughly 58,000 clones, roughly two thirds of them singletons. The data belong to a study of blood T cell repertoires in COVID-19. About the research overall: Spain, Italy and the United States supplied samples that represented acute and convalescent COVID-19. PBMCs, B-cell-depleted T cells, or T cells provided the cDNA or gDNA that made up the material.

Enrolled through a virtual design, the participants were between about 18 and 100 years of age and came from around 25 US areas. People in the exposed group encountered a COVID-19 case within 2 weeks before entering the study. Sequenced: PBMCs or T cells enriched from blood (not recorded which). The chain carries TRBV7-6 and TRBJ1-3, with 9 nucleotides matching TRBD1. The origin of this receptor is a woman aged 60-75 years who had been exposed to COVID-19. The CDR3 sequence: CASSSKDRGRDTIYF. For the CDR3, the DNA is TGTGCCAGCAGCTCCAAGGACAGGGGTAGAGACACCATATATTTT.